This TCR beta chain was sequenced in a study of T-cell reconstitution after alpha-beta-depleted transplantation in children. Whole-study results and caveats: Surviving thymic progenitors and recipient T cells were the source of high TCRbeta diversity at day 60 in some patients. Alpha-beta T cells about two months after transplant reportedly derived from several hundred expanded graft clones. When one year had passed after transplant, most T-cell counts and diversity came from newly produced T cells.

Unique molecular identifiers tagged the TCRbeta library. TCRdb redid the calling of the PCR reads with MiXCR, one entry per CDR3 protein. The sample lists about 110,000 distinct CDR3 sequences, roughly 6.1% occurring once. In the case of this clonotype: The antigen is unknown.

CDR1 is DFQATT, CDR2 SNEGSKA, per germline (reference sequence). CDR3 length equals 15 residues. V lost 3 bases, J lost 1 base, and 3 bases stayed unmatched. This clonotype originated in a male patient aged 2 to 10 who had a stem cell transplant for acute lymphoblastic leukemia, so the T cells may come from the graft donor. The gene calls are TRBV20-1 and TRBJ2-2; the match to TRBD1 covers 9 bases. Sequences were derived from PBMCs, mostly from graft donor cells, sampled 360 days after TCRalphabeta/CD19-depleted stem cell transplant. This CDR3 is CSASRTGVNTGELFF. For the CDR3, the DNA is TGCAGTGCTAGTAGGACAGGGGTGAACACCGGGGAGCTGTTTTTT.